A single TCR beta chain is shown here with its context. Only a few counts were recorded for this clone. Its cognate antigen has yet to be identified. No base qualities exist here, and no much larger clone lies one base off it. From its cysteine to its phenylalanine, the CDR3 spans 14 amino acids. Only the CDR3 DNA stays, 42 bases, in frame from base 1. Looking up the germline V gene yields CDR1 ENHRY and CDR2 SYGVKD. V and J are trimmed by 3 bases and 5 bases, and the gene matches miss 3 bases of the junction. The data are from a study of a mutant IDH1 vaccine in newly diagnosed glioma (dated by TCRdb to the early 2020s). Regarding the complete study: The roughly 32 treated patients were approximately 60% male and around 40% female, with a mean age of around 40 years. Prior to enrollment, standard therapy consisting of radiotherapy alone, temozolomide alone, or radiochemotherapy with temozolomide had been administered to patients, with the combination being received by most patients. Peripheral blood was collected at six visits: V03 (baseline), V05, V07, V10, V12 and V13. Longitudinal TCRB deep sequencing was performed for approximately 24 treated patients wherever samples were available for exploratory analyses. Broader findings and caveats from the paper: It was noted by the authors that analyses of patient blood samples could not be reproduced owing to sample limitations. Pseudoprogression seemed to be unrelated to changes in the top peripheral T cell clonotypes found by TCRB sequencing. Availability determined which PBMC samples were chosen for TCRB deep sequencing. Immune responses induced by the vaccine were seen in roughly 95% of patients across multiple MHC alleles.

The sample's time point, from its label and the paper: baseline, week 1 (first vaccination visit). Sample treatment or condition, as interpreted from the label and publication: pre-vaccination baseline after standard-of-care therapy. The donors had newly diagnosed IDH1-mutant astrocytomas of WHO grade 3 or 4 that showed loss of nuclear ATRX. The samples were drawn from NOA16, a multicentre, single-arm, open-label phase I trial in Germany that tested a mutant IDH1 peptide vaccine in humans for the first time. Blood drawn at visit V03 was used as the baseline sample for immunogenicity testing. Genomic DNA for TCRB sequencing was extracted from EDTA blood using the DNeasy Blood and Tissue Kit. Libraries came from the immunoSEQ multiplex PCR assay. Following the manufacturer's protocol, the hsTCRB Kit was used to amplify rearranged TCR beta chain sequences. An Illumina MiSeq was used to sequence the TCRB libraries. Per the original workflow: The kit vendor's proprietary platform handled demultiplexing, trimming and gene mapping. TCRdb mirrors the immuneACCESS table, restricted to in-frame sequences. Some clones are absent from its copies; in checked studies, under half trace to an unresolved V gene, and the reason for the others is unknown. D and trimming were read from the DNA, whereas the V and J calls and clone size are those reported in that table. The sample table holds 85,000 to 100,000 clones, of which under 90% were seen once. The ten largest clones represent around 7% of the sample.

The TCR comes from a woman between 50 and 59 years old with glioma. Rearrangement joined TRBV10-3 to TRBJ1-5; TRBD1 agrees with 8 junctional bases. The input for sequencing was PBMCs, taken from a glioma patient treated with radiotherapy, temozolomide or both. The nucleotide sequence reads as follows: TGTGCCATCAGTGAACAGGGGGGGGATCAGCCCCAGCATTTT. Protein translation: CAISEQGGDQPQHF.